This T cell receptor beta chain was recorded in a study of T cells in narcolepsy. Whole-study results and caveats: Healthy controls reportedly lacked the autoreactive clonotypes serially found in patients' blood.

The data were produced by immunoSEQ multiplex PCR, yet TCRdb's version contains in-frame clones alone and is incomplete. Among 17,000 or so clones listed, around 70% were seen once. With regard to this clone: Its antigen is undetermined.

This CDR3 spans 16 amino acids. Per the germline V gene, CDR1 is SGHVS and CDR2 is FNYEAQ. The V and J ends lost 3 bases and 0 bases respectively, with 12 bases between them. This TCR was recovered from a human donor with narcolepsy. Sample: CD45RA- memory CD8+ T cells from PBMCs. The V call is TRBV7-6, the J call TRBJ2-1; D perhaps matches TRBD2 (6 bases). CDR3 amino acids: CASSFVAALSYNEQFF. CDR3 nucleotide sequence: TGTGCCAGCAGCTTCGTAGCGGCGCTCTCCTACAATGAGCAGTTCTTC.